The 9 T cell receptor beta chains below come from one sample, sequenced in a study of Ad26.COV2.S vaccination and SARS-CoV-2 variants. The treatment was: some 19 received Ad26.COV2.S at low or high dose, single or two shots; 5 received placebo; per-sample allocation not given. Material that was analyzed had been drawn on day 63 after the first vaccine or placebo injection. Using immunoSEQ multiplex PCR, the repertoire was profiled, and TCRdb retains in-frame clones only, with some absent. Of 350,000 to 500,000 clones in the sample, roughly 89% are singletons; the top ten hold approximately 2.5%. The material sequenced was peripheral blood, taken in a trial of Ad26.COV2.S vaccine versus placebo. These receptor sequences come from a person between 18 and 60 years old who received the Ad26.COV2.S COVID-19 vaccine or a placebo.

The rearrangement uses TRBV10-3 and TRBJ2-7, with TRBD1 identical over 9 bases. Germline V gene lookup returns CDR1 ENHRY and CDR2 SYGVKD. V dropped 2 bases and J dropped 2; count of bases not matched to a gene: 4. The CDR3 length is 15 residues. CDR3 DNA sequence: TGTGCCATCAGTGAGCGGGACAGGGTGGCCTACGAGCAGTACGTC. Translated, it gives CAISERDRVAYEQYV.

The rearrangement links TRBV2 to TRBJ2-3; 7 nucleotides agree with TRBD1. Losses at the gene ends were 6 bases for V and 3 bases for J; bases not matched to a gene: 6. This CDR3 spans 14 amino acids. Germline V gives CDR1 SNHLY, CDR2 FYNNEI. CDR3 DNA: TGTGCCAGCAGGGCGGCCAGGGGGACAGATACGCAGTATTTT. Protein product: CASRAARGTDTQYF.

The rearrangement links TRBV3-1 (or the pseudogene TRBV3-2) to TRBJ1-1; TRBD1 might be the D (6 bases). Germline loops: CDR1 LGHDT, CDR2 YNNKEL (reference sequence). CDR3 length equals 17 residues. The V end lost 1 base, the J end lost 5 bases, and 20 bases lay between the germline ends. The CDR3 sequence: CASSQGTGAGRGTEAFF. The DNA for the CDR3 is TGTGCCAGCAGCCAAGGGACGGGGGCAGGGAGGGGGACTGAAGCTTTCTTT.

The V gene is TRBV6-4, the J gene TRBJ2-1, with 7 bases that match TRBD2. Germline assignment: CDR1 MRHNA and CDR2 SNTAGT. V was clipped by 6 bases and J by 4 bases; unmatched bases: 12. The CDR3 covers 16 residues. CDR3 sequence (DNA): TGTGCCAGCAGCCTTTTTTCCGACGGGGGGTACAATGAGCAGTTCTTC. It is translated as CASSLFSDGGYNEQFF.

The gene calls are TRBV7-9 and TRBJ2-7; D gene ambiguous. The ends were cut back, 1 base at V and 3 bases at J, with 10 bases in the middle. This CDR3 contains 14 residues. CDR1 and CDR2 from the germline V gene are SEHNR and FQNEAQ (reference sequence). The CDR3 protein is CASSLVHPDYEQYF. The CDR3 region has the DNA TGTGCCAGCAGCTTAGTACACCCAGACTACGAGCAGTACTTC.

The chain recombines TRBV18 with TRBJ2-3; no clear D gene. The CDR3 has 14 residues. V lost 2 bases and J 2 bases, leaving 8 bases between the germline ends. Germline CDR1 KGHSH, CDR2 LQKENI. The CDR3 sequence: CASSPGPSTDTQYF. The CDR3, as DNA: TGTGCCAGCTCACCAGGGCCCTCCACAGATACGCAGTATTTT. Full variable domain (missing parts from reference TRBV18 and TRBJ2-3): NAGVMQNPRHLVRRRGQEARLRCSPMKGHSHVYWYRQLPEEGLKFMVYLQKENIIDESGMPKERFSAEFPKEGPSILRIQQVVRGDSAAYFCASSPGPSTDTQYFGPGTRLTVL.

The J gene is TRBJ1-6, the V gene TRBV19; 8 nucleotides line up with TRBD1. Unmatched junction bases numbered 4, after V lost 7 bases and J lost 8 bases. Germline assignment: CDR1 LNHDA and CDR2 SQIVND (reference sequence). The CDR3 totals 13 residues. The CDR3 here is CASNQGADSPLHF. The CDR3 DNA reads as TGTGCCAGTAACCAGGGGGCAGATTCACCCCTCCACTTT.

This rearrangement joins TRBV9 to TRBJ2-3; D tentatively fits TRBD1 or TRBD2 (5 bases each). The CDR3 loop spans 14 amino acids. CDR1 and CDR2 (germline): SGDLS, YYNGEE. V lost 4 bases and J lost 3, with 12 bases in between. Written as DNA, the CDR3 is TGTGCCAGCAGCTCCGGGGCCGTAACAGATACGCAGTATTTT. Amino acid sequence: CASSSGAVTDTQYF.

This chain connects TRBV4-1 to TRBJ1-2; TRBD1 aligns across 7 bases. The CDR3 is made up of 15 amino acids. V lost 1 base and J lost 7; bases outside the gene matches: 9. Germline V CDR1 and CDR2: MGHRA, YSYEKL. The CDR3 region is CASSQVGAKGAGYTF. CDR3 sequence (DNA): TGCGCCAGCAGCCAAGTAGGGGCTAAGGGGGCTGGCTACACCTTC.